This passage covers 17 T cell receptor beta chains from one sample sequenced in a study of CD8 T cells in Susac syndrome. Random hexamers primed reverse transcription of roughly 0.5 to 1 ug RNA. Each CDR3 protein is one row after TCRdb ran MiXCR on the immunoSEQ multiplex PCR reads. The sample holds over 100,000 distinct CDR3 sequences; roughly 91% are singletons and the top ten take more than 0.13%. The sample comprised CD4+ T cells from PBMCs. Receptors were obtained from a human donor in good health.

This rearrangement joins TRBV5-1 to TRBJ1-2, with D perhaps TRBD1 (5 bases). Germline CDR1 and CDR2: SGHRS and YFSETQ. The V gene lost 2 bases and the J gene lost 4 bases, with 18 bases spanning the gap. This CDR3 has 16 residues. DNA of the CDR3: TGCGCCAGCAGCTTCGACAGCGGCGGAGTCCCCTATGGCTACACCTTC. It is translated as CASSFDSGGVPYGYTF.

V gene TRBV20-1 combines with J gene TRBJ2-2; 9 bases map to TRBD2. CDR1 is DFQATT and CDR2 is SNEGSKA in the germline V gene (reference sequence). This CDR3 is 15 amino acids long. V dropped 3 bases and J dropped 6; count of bases not matched to a gene: 8. CDR3 sequence (DNA): TGCAGTGCTAGTCACGGCGGGGGGGCGTCCGGGGAGCTGTTTTTT. This gives the protein CSASHGGGASGELFF.

The chain joins TRBV27 to TRBJ2-1; weak D call: TRBD2 (6 bases). The V end was cut by 5 bases, the J end by 8 bases, with 13 bases between. CDR1 MNHEY and CDR2 SMNVEV come from the germline V gene (reference sequence). The CDR3 contains 13 residues. The CDR3 here is CASSSGPVDEQFF. CDR3 sequence (DNA): TGTGCCAGCAGTAGCGGGCCGGTAGATGAGCAGTTCTTC.

The chain is built from TRBV20-1 and TRBJ2-1; the match to TRBD2 covers 16 bases. CDR1 and CDR2 from the germline V gene are DFQATT and SNEGSKA (reference sequence). The CDR3 spans 20 residues. Trimming cost V 2 bases and J 2 bases; bases outside gene matches: 12. The CDR3 protein is CSARLPPGTSGRATYNEQFF. The CDR3 DNA sequence: TGCAGTGCTAGATTACCCCCCGGGACTAGCGGGAGGGCCACCTACAATGAGCAGTTCTTC.

V is TRBV5-5 and J is TRBJ1-5, with no clear D. CDR1 is SGHKS and CDR2 is YYEKEE in the germline V gene (reference sequence). The CDR3 extends over 13 amino acids. V lost 4 bases to trimming and J lost 3 bases, with 8 bases between them. This CDR3 is CASSPSPNQPQHF. The CDR3, as DNA: TGTGCCAGCAGCCCTAGCCCCAATCAGCCCCAGCATTTT.

V gene TRBV29-1 combines with J gene TRBJ2-1; 11 bases are a match to TRBD2. CDR3 length equals 15 residues. In germline, CDR1 is SQVTM, CDR2 ANQGSEA. V lost 7 bases and J lost 9; bases outside the gene matches: 14. CDR3 nucleotide sequence: TGCAGCGCCGGATTACTAGCGGGAGAGCGGCGTGAGCAGTTCTTC. Its protein is CSAGLLAGERREQFF.

The CDR3 loop is CASSQVTAGAGSNEQFF. The CDR3 nucleotides are TGCGCCAGCAGCCAAGTAACGGCCGGGGCGGGAAGCAATGAGCAGTTCTTC. This chain connects TRBV4-1 to TRBJ2-1; a weak D match, TRBD2 (6 bases). CDR1 is MGHRA, CDR2 YSYEKL, per germline. V lost 1 base and J 6 bases, leaving 19 bases between the germline ends. The CDR3 consists of 17 residues.

The chain recombines TRBV7-3 with TRBJ2-7, with D uncertain. Trimming cost V 6 bases and J 7 bases, with 19 bases left between them. CDR1 is SGHTA and CDR2 is FQGTGA in the germline V gene. The CDR3 has 14 amino acids. In nucleotides, the CDR3 is TGTGCCAGCAGGGAAGGTGGGGAACCGCGGGAGCAGTACTTC. It yields the protein CASREGGEPREQYF.

V usage is TRBV29-1 and J usage is TRBJ1-1; D is perhaps TRBD1 (6 bases). Trimming pared 3 bases from V and 1 base from J, leaving 12 bases between. In germline, CDR1 is SQVTM, CDR2 ANQGSEA. This CDR3 comprises 14 residues. The CDR3 spells CSVDRGRSNTEAFF. For the CDR3, the DNA is TGCAGCGTTGACAGGGGTAGATCGAACACTGAAGCTTTCTTT.

CDR3 DNA: TGTGCCAGCGCCGGGGCCTACGAGCAGTACTTC. Translated, it gives CASAGAYEQYF. The chain is built from TRBV3-1 and TRBJ2-7, with D perhaps TRBD2 (5 bases). Trimming stripped 8 bases from V and 2 bases from J, with 7 bases between. The CDR3 covers 11 residues. Per germline, CDR1 LGHDT and CDR2 YNNKEL (reference sequence).

The rearrangement joins TRBV7-2 to TRBJ2-5; no reliable D call. This CDR3 has 12 residues. Looked up from germline, CDR1 is SGHTA and CDR2 is FQGNSA. V was shortened by 0 bases and J by 7 bases, with 6 bases between the two germline ends. CDR3 sequence reads: CASSLAHGTQYF. DNA of the CDR3: TGTGCCAGCAGCTTAGCGCATGGGACCCAGTACTTC.

This rearrangement joins TRBV7-2 to TRBJ1-1, with no clear D. Trimming removed 1 base at V and 6 bases at J, with 12 bases between. The germline V gene has CDR1 SGHTA and CDR2 FQGNSA. The CDR3 has 14 residues. This CDR3 is CASSLVGPGSEAFF. The CDR3 coding sequence is TGTGCCAGCAGCTTAGTAGGGCCAGGCTCTGAAGCTTTCTTT.

This sequence joins TRBV18 and TRBJ1-5; unclear D gene. Germline CDR1 and CDR2: KGHSH and LQKENI. Trimming took 3 bases from V and 0 from J, leaving 24 bases between them. CDR3 length: 20 amino acids. CDR3 nucleotides: TGTGCCAGCTCACCTATCCTTAGGACGGCCAGCCAAGATAGCAATCAGCCCCAGCATTTT. Translating gives CASSPILRTASQDSNQPQHF.

The chain joins TRBV7-8 to TRBJ2-1; perhaps TRBD1 as D (5 bases). V lost 5 bases and J 9 bases, leaving 11 bases between the germline ends. Per the germline V gene, CDR1 is SGHVS and CDR2 is FQNEAQ. This CDR3 comprises 12 residues. The CDR3, as DNA: TGTGCCAGCAGCCCAGATCAGGGTGAGCAGTTCTTC. Its protein product is CASSPDQGEQFF.

The chain links TRBV18 to TRBJ2-2; no clear D. From germline, CDR1 is KGHSH and CDR2 LQKENI. The CDR3 contains 13 residues. Trimming took off 3 bases at V and 6 bases at J, with 8 bases between the two ends. The CDR3 nucleotides are TGTGCCAGCTCACCCCAGAAGGCCGGGGAGCTGTTTTTT. This gives the protein CASSPQKAGELFF.

V and J are TRBV29-1 and TRBJ2-5, with D hard to call. Germline CDR1 reads SQVTM; CDR2 reads ANQGSEA. V lost 3 bases and J lost 2, with 10 bases in between. CDR3 size: 13 residues. DNA of the CDR3: TGCAGCGTTGACGGCCCCGGGCAAGAGACCCAGTACTTC. Its translation: CSVDGPGQETQYF.

The chain employs TRBV5-4 and TRBJ1-1; the D is unclear. The CDR3 is 13 amino acids. Deletions cut 3 bases from V and 4 bases from J, with 10 bases between. Germline lookup yields CDR1 SGHNT and CDR2 YYREEE (reference sequence). CDR3 nucleotide sequence: TGTGCCAGCAGCTCCTCCTCCGTCACTGAAGCTTTCTTT. Translation: CASSSSSVTEAFF.